This T cell receptor beta chain was sequenced during a study of cytomegalovirus exposure and HLA in healthy donors. Whole-study findings and limits: Associated with cytomegalovirus, according to the listing, were 150 to 200 TCR beta chains. In a later analysis, across HLA loci, associated TCR counts were highest for DRB1, lowest for HLA-C.

The PCR used 60 Vbeta and 13 Jbeta primers. In the study's own analysis: Roughly 10 million shared chains were among about 80 million unique TCR beta chains counted in a later analysis. Sequencing was performed with immunoSEQ multiplex PCR; in TCRdb, only in-frame clones are kept and a portion is missing. For V, J and clone size, that table is used; D and trimming come from the DNA. The sample carries 100,000 or so clones, roughly 81% recorded once. For this clone: The antigen is undetermined.

Germline CDR1 MNHNS, CDR2 SASEGT. The CDR3 has 15 residues. Trimming shortened V by 4 bases and J by 4 bases, and 16 bases separated the two germline ends. This receptor was obtained from a middle-aged man in good health and CMV-seronegative. The chain joins TRBV6-1 to TRBJ1-2; TRBD1 is a possible D gene (6 bases). The specimen was PBMCs. CDR3 loop: CASSGQDSQGYGYTF. The CDR3 nucleotides are TGTGCCAGCAGTGGGCAGGACAGTCAAGGCTATGGCTACACCTTC.